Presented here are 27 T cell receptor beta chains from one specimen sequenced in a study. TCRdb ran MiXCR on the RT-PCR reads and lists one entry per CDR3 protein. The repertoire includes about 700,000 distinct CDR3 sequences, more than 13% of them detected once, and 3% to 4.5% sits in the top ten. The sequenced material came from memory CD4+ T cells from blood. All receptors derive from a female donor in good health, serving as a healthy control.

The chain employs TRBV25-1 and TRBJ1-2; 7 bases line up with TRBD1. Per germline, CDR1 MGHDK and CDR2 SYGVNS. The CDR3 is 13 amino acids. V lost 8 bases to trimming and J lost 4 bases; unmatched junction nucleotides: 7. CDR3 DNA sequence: TGTGCCAGCCGCCGGGACAGTGTCTATGGCTACACCTTC. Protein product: CASRRDSVYGYTF.

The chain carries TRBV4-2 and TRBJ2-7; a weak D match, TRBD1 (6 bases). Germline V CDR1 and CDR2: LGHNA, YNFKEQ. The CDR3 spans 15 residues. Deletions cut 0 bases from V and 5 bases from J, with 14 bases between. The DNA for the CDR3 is TGTGCCAGCAGCCAAGATCTACAGGGAAGAGACGAGCAGTACTTC. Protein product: CASSQDLQGRDEQYF.

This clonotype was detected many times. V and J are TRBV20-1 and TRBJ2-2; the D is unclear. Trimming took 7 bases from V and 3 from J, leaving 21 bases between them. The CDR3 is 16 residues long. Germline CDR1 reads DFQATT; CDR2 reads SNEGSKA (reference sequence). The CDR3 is CSVRSEQTEYTGELFF. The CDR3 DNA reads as TGCAGTGTCCGCTCCGAACAAACGGAGTACACCGGGGAGCTGTTTTTT.

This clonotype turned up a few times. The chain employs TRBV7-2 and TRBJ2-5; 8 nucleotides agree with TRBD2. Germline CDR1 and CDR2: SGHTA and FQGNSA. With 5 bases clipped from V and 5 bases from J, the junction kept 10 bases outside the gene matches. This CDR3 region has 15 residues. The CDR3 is CASSQAGTRSETQYF. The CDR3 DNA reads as TGTGCCAGCAGCCAGGCGGGGACTAGATCGGAGACCCAGTACTTC.

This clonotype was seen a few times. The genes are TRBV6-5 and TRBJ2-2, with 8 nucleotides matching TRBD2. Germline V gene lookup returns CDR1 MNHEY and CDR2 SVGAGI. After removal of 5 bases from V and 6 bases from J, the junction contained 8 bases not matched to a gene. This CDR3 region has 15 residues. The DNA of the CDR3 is TGTGCCAGCAGTGGACCGGGACTAGGGGCCGGGGAGCTGTTTTTT. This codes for CASSGPGLGAGELFF.

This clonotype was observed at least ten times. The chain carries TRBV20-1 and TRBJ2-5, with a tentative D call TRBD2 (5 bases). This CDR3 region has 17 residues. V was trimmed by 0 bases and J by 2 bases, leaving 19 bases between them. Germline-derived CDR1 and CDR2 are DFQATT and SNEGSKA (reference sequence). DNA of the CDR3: TGCAGTGCTAGAGATAATCTTAACGGGCGGGTACAAGAGACCCAGTACTTC. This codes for CSARDNLNGRVQETQYF.

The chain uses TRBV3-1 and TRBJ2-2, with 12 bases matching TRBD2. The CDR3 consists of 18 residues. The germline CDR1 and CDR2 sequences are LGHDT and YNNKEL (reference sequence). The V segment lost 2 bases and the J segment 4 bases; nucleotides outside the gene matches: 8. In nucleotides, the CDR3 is TGTGCCAGCAGCCAAAATGTTCTGGGACTAGCGGGCACCGGGGAGCTGTTTTTT. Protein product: CASSQNVLGLAGTGELFF. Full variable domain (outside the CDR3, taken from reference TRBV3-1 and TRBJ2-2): DTAVSQTPKYLVTQMGNDKSIKCEQNLGHDTMYWYKQDSKKFLKIMFSYNNKELIINETVPNRFSPKSPDKAHLNLHINSLELGDSAVYFCASSQNVLGLAGTGELFFGEGSRLTVL.

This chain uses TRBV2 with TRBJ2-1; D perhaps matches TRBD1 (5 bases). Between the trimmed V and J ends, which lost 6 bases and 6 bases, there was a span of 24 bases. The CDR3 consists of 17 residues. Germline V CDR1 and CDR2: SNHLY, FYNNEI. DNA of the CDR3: TGTGCCAGCAGATGGGGTCAGGGAAGGGTCTTCTTCAATGAGCAGTTCTTC. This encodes CASRWGQGRVFFNEQFF.

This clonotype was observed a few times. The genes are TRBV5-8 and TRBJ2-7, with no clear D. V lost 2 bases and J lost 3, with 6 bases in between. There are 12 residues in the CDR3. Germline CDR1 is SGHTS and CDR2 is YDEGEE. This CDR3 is CASSFAVYEQYF. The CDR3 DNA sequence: TGTGCCAGCAGCTTCGCTGTCTACGAGCAGTACTTC.

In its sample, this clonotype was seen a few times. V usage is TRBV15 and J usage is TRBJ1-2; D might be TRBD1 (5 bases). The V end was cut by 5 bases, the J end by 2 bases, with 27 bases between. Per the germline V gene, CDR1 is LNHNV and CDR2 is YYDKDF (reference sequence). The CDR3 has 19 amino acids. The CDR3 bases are TGTGCCACCAGCGAGCCTGTCGGACATCCCAGAGGGTCCAACTATGGCTACACCTTC. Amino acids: CATSEPVGHPRGSNYGYTF. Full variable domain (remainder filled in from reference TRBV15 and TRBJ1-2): DAMVIQNPRYQVTQFGKPVTLSCSQTLNHNVMYWYQQKSSQAPKLLFHYYDKDFNNEADTPDNFQSRRPNTSFCFLDIRSPGLGDTAMYLCATSEPVGHPRGSNYGYTFGSGTRLTVV.

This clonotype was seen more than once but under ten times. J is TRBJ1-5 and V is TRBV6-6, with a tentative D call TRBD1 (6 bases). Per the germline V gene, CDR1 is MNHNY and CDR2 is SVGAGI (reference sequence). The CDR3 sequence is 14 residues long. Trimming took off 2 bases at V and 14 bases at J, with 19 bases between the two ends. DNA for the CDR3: TGTGCCAGCAGTTACGTGTCAGGGGCCACCCCGAAGCATTTT. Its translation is CASSYVSGATPKHF.

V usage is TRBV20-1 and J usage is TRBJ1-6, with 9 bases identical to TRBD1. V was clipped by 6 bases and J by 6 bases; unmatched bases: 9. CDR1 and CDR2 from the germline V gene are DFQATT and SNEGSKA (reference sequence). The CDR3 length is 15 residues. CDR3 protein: CSALPPTGGNSPLHF. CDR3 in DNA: TGCAGTGCCCTACCTCCGACAGGGGGTAATTCACCCCTCCACTTT.

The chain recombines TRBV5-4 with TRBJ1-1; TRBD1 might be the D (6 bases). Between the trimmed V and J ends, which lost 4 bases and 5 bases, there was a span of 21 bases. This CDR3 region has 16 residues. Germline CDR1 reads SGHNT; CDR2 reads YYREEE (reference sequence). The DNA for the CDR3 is TGTGCCAGCAGCCCCCTCCAGGGGATGGATCGGACTGAAGCTTTCTTT. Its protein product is CASSPLQGMDRTEAFF.

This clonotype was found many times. CDR3 in amino acids: CASSQLTRQAPNPYEQYF. CDR3 bases: TGTGCCAGCAGCCAACTTACCCGACAGGCACCCAACCCCTACGAGCAGTACTTC. The J gene is TRBJ2-7, the V gene TRBV4-2; TRBD1 is a possible D gene (6 bases). Germline V CDR1 and CDR2: LGHNA, YNFKEQ. The CDR3 totals 18 residues. V was cut by 2 bases and J by 2 bases, with 22 bases left in between.

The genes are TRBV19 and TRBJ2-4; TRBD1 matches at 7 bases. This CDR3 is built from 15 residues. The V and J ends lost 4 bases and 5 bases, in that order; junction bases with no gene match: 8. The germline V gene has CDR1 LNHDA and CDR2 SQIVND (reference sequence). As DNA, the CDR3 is TGTGCCAGTAGTAAATCTTCCGGGACAGAAAACATTCAGTACTTC. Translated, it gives CASSKSSGTENIQYF.

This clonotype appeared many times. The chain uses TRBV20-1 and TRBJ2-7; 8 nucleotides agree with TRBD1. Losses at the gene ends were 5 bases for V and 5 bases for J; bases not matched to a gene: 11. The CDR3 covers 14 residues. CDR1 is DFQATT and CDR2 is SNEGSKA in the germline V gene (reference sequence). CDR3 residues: CSAARGDRLDEQYF. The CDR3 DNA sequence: TGCAGTGCTGCGAGAGGGGACAGGCTCGACGAGCAGTACTTC.

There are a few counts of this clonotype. The CDR3, as DNA: TGTGCCAGCAGCAATCCGACTAGCGGGAGTGGAGAGCAGTACTTC. This codes for CASSNPTSGSGEQYF. The genes are TRBV9 and TRBJ2-7, with TRBD2 identical over 12 bases. J was trimmed by 7 bases and V by 4 bases; bases with no gene match: 9. CDR3 size: 15 residues. CDR1 is SGDLS and CDR2 is YYNGEE in the germline V gene.

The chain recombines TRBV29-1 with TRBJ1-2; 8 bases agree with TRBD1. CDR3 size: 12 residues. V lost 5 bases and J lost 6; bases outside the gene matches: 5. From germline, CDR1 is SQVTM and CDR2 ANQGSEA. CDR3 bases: TGCAGCGTTATCAGGGGGCTGGATGGCTACACCTTC. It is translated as CSVIRGLDGYTF.

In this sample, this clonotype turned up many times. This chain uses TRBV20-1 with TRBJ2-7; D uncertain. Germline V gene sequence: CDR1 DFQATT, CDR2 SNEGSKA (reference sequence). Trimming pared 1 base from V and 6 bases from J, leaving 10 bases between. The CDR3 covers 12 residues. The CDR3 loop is CSARVVTTEQYF. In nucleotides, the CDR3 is TGCAGTGCTAGAGTGGTAACGACCGAGCAGTACTTC.

The CDR3, as DNA: TGTGCCAGCACCAGGGACAGGGAAGGCAATCAGCCCCAGCATTTT. Its translation: CASTRDREGNQPQHF. The chain couples TRBV6-5 to TRBJ1-5, with TRBD1 matching over 9 bases. The CDR3 runs to 15 residues. CDR1 is MNHEY and CDR2 is SVGAGI in the germline V gene. J was trimmed by 2 bases and V by 7 bases; bases with no gene match: 6.

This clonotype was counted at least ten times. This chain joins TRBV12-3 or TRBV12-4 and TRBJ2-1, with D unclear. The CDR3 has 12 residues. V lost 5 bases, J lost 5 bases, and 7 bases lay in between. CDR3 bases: TGTGCCAGCAGTAAGACACACAATGAGCAGTTCTTC. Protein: CASSKTHNEQFF.

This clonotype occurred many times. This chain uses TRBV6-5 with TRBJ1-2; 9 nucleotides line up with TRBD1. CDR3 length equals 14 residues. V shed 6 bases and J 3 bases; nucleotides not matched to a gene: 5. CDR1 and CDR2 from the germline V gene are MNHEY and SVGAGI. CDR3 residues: CASRGTGSYYGYTF. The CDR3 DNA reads TGTGCCAGCAGAGGGACAGGGTCATACTATGGCTACACCTTC.

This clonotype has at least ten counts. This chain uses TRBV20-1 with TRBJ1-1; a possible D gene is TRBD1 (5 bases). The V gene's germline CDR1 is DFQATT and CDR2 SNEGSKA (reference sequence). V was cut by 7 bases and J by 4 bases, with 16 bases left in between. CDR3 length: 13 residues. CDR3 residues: CSVELAGTTEAFF. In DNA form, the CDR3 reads TGCAGTGTTGAGCTGGCAGGGACCACTGAAGCTTTCTTT.

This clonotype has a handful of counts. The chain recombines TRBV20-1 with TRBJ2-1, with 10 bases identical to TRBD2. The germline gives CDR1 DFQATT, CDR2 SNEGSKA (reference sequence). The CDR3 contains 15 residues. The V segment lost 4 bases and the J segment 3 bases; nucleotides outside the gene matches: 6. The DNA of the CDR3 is TGCAGTGCTACAACGGGACTAGCGATCTACAATGAGCAGTTCTTC. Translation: CSATTGLAIYNEQFF.

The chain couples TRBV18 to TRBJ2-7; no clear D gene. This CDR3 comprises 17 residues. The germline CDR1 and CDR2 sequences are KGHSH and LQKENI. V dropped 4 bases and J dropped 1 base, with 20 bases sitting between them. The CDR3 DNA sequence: TGTGCCAGCTCACGGCTGACCTTAACAGAGACTTCCTACGAGCAGTACTTC. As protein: CASSRLTLTETSYEQYF. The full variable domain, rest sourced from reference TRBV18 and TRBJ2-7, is NAGVMQNPRHLVRRRGQEARLRCSPMKGHSHVYWYRQLPEEGLKFMVYLQKENIIDESGMPKERFSAEFPKEGPSILRIQQVVRGDSAAYFCASSRLTLTETSYEQYFGPGTRLTVT.

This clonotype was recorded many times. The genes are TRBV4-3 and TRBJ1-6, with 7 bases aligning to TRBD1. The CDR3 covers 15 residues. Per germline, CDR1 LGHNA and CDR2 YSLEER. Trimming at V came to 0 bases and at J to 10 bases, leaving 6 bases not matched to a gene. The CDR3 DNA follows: TGCGCCAGCAGCCAAGATGGCGGCAGGGGGTCACCCCTCCACTTT. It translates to CASSQDGGRGSPLHF.

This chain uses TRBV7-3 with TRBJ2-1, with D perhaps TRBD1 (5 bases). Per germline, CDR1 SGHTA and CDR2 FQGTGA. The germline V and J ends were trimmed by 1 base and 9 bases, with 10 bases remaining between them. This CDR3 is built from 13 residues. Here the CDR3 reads CASSLNLQAEQFF. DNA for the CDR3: TGTGCCAGCAGCTTAAATCTACAGGCTGAGCAGTTCTTC.